This TCR beta chain stems from a study of shared clonotypes between healthy human individuals. Study results and limitations: Clonotypes not shared had lower generation probabilities than those common to all four donors.

This clone was seen only once. Its antigen is currently unknown. Other DNA sequences of this sample code for an identical CDR3. Germline V lookup: CDR1 SGHTA, CDR2 FQGNSA. CDR3 length: 13 residues. Trimming cost V 5 bases and J 2 bases, with 10 bases left between them. Using immunoSEQ multiplex PCR, the repertoire was profiled, and TCRdb retains in-frame clones only, with some absent. The sample yields 2 million or so clones, around 95% seen once. In the CD4+ fraction, cells were divided into CD45RA+ naive and CD45RA-negative memory subsets. Sequenced: naive CD4+ T cells sorted from blood. Subset meaning: CD45RA+ positively selected. This rearrangement joins TRBV7-2 to TRBJ2-7; the D is unclear. The receptor was derived from a man between 18 and 29 years old in good health. CDR3 protein: CASSPGPAYEQYF. For the CDR3, the DNA is TGTGCCAGCAGCCCCGGGCCCGCCTACGAGCAGTACTTC.